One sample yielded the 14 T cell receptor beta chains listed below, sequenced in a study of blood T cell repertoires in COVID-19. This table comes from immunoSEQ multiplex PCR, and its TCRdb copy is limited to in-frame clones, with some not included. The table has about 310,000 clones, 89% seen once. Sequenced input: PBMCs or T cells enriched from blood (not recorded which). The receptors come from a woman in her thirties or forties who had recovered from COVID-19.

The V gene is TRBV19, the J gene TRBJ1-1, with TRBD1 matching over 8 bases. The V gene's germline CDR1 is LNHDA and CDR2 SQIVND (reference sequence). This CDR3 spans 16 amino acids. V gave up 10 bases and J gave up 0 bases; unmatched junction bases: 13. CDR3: CATSDRGSRMNTEAFF. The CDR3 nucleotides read TGTGCCACTTCAGACAGGGGAAGTCGAATGAACACTGAAGCTTTCTTT.

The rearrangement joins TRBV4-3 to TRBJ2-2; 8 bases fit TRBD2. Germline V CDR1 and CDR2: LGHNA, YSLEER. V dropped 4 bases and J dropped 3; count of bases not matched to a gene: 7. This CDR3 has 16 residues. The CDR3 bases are TGCGCCAGCAGCCTCACCGGGACTAGTTACACCGGGGAGCTGTTTTTT. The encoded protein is CASSLTGTSYTGELFF.

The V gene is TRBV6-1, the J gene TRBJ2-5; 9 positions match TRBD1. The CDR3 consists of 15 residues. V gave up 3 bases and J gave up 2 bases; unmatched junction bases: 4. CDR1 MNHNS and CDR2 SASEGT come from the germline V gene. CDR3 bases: TGTGCCAGCAGTGAGAACAGGGGGCGACAAGAGACCCAGTACTTC. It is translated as CASSENRGRQETQYF.

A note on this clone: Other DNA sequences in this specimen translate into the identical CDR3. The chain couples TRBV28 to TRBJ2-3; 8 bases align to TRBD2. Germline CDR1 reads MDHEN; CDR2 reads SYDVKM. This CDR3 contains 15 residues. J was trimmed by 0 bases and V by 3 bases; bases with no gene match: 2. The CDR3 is CASSFAGGSTDTQYF. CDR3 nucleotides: TGTGCCAGCAGTTTTGCGGGGGGCAGCACAGATACGCAGTATTTT.

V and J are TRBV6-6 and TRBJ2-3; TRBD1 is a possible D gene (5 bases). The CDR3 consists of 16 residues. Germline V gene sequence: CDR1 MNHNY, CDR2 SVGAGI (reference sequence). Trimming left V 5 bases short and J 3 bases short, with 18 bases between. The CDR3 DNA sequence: TGTGCCAGCAGTAACCCCGGGCAGGGTTTAACAGATACGCAGTATTTT. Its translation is CASSNPGQGLTDTQYF.

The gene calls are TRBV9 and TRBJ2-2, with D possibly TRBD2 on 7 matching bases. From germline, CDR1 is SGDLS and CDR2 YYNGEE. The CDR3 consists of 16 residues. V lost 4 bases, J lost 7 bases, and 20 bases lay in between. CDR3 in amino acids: CASSPLGGPGIGELFF. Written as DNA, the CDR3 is TGTGCCAGCAGCCCCCTCGGGGGGCCGGGGATCGGGGAGCTGTTTTTT.

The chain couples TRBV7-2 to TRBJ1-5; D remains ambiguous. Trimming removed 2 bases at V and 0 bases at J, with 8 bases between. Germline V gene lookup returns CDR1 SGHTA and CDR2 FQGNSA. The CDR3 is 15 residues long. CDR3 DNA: TGTGCCAGCAGCTTAAGCGGCGATAGCAATCAGCCCCAGCATTTT. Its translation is CASSLSGDSNQPQHF.

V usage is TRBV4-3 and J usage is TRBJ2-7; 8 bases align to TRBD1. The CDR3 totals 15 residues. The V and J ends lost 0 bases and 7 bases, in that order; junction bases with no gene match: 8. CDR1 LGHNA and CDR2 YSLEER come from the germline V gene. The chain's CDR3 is CASSQDPQGAGEQYF. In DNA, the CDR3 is TGCGCCAGCAGCCAAGATCCTCAGGGGGCGGGAGAGCAGTACTTC.

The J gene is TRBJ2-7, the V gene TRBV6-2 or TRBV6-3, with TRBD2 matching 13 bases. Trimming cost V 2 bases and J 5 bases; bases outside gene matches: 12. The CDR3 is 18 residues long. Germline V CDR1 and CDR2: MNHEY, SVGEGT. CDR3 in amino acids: CASSYGLAGASLGDEQYF. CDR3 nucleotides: TGTGCCAGCAGTTACGGACTAGCGGGGGCCTCCCTCGGGGACGAGCAGTACTTC.

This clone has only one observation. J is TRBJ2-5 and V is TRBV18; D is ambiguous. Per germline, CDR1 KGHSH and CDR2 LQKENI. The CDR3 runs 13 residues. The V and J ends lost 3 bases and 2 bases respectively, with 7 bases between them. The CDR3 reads CASSPLVQETQYF. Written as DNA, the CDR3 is TGTGCCAGCTCACCTCTCGTGCAAGAGACCCAGTACTTC.

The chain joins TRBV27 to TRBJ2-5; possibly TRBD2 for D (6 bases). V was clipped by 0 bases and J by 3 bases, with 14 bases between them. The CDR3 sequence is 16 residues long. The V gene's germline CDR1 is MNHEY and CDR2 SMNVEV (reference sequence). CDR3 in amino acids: CASSLSAGRAKETQYF. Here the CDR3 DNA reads TGTGCCAGCAGTTTATCGGCGGGGCGGGCCAAAGAGACCCAGTACTTC.

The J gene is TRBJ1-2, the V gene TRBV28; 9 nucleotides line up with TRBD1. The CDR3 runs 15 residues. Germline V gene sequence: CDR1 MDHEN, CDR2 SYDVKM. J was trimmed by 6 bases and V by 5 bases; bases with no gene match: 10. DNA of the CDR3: TGTGCCAGCAGTCCAAGTCCCGGGACAGGGAATGGCTACACCTTC. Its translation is CASSPSPGTGNGYTF.

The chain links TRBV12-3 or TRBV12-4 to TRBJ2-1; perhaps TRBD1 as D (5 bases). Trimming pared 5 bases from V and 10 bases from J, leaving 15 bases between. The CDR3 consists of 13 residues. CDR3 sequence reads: CASSARTPQEQFF. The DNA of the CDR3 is TGTGCCAGCAGTGCTAGGACACCCCAGGAGCAGTTCTTC.

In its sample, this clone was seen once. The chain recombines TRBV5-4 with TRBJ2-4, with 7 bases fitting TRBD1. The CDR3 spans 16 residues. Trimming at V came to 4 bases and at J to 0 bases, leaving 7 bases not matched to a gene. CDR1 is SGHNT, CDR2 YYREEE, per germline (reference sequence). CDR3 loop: CASSGGTVLAKNIQYF. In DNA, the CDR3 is TGTGCCAGCAGCGGTGGGACAGTGCTAGCCAAAAACATTCAGTACTTC.